Presented here are 30 T cell receptor beta chains from one specimen sequenced in a study of T cells after yellow fever vaccination. TCRdb re-derived calls from the 5' RACE reads in MiXCR, one entry per CDR3 protein. Counted here are roughly 250,000 distinct CDR3 sequences, 10% to 15% occurring once; the ten biggest clones make up 0.4% to 0.55%. Here the sequenced sample was CD4+ T cells sorted from PBMCs, taken 45 days after the yellow fever booster vaccination. The receptors originated from a man aged 25-45 years who received the YFV17D yellow fever vaccine.

This clonotype was observed a handful of times. The J gene is TRBJ1-2, the V gene TRBV20-1; 7 bases line up with TRBD1. The germline CDR1 and CDR2 sequences are DFQATT and SNEGSKA (reference sequence). The J segment lost 4 bases and the V segment lost 0 bases, leaving 2 bases of the junction unmatched. This CDR3 region has 13 residues. CDR3 DNA: TGCAGTGCTAGAGAAGGGGGCGGCTATGGCTACACCTTC. This gives the protein CSAREGGGYGYTF.

This clonotype was seen a handful of times. V usage is TRBV11-2 and J usage is TRBJ2-1, with a possible D match to TRBD2 (5 bases). The CDR3 has 16 residues. Germline V gives CDR1 SGHAT, CDR2 FQNNGV. Trimming cost V 2 bases and J 15 bases, with 26 bases left between them. The CDR3 spells CASSLSVGVELYFVFF. The CDR3 DNA sequence: TGTGCCAGCAGCTTATCCGTGGGAGTTGAATTATACTTCGTGTTCTTC.

This clonotype has a count of ten or more. The rearrangement joins TRBV5-6 to TRBJ2-1; possible D gene TRBD1, 7 bases. The germline V gene has CDR1 SGHDT and CDR2 YYEEEE. The CDR3 contains 14 residues. Trimming stripped 5 bases from V and 4 bases from J, with 13 bases between. The CDR3 is CASSGGTAYNEQFF. The CDR3 DNA sequence: TGTGCCAGCAGTGGAGGGACAGCTTACAATGAGCAGTTCTTC. Combining the CDR3 with reference TRBV5-6 and TRBJ2-1 gives the whole variable domain DAGVTQSPTHLIKTRGQQVTLRCSPKSGHDTVSWYQQALGQGPQFIFQYYEEEERQRGNFPDRFSGHQFPNYSSELNVNALLLGDSALYLCASSGGTAYNEQFFGPGTRLTVL.

This clonotype turned up a few times. This sequence joins TRBV5-1 and TRBJ1-4; D unclear. V was clipped by 1 base and J by 8 bases, with 12 bases between them. The CDR3 is 14 residues long. Germline CDR1 is SGHRS and CDR2 is YFSETQ. The CDR3 protein is CASSLSGAGEKLFF. DNA for the CDR3: TGCGCCAGCAGCTTGAGTGGCGCCGGGGAAAAACTGTTTTTT.

This clonotype has more than one count but fewer than ten. The rearrangement uses TRBV7-2 and TRBJ2-5; TRBD2 agrees at 9 bases. This CDR3 is built from 14 residues. Germline V CDR1 and CDR2: SGHTA, FQGNSA. The V and J ends lost 1 base and 5 bases, in that order; junction bases with no gene match: 2. CDR3 region: CASSLVAGEETQYF. The CDR3 DNA reads TGTGCCAGCAGCTTAGTAGCGGGAGAGGAGACCCAGTACTTC. Filled out from reference TRBV7-2 and TRBJ2-5, the complete variable domain reads GAGVSQSPSNKVTEKGKDVELRCDPISGHTALYWYRQSLGQGLEFLIYFQGNSAPDKSGLPSDRFSAERTGGSVSTLTIQRTQQEDSAVYLCASSLVAGEETQYFGPGTRLLVL.

The table lists this clonotype with a few counts. The V call is TRBV10-2, the J call TRBJ2-7, with D unclear. This CDR3 spans 15 amino acids. Germline V gene data show CDR1 as WSHSY and CDR2 as SAAADI. V was pared by 10 bases and J by 4 bases, with 23 bases between. This chain's CDR3 is CATRPSRQSMYEQYF. DNA for the CDR3: TGCGCCACCAGACCGTCAAGGCAGTCTATGTACGAGCAGTACTTC.

This clonotype was seen more than once but under ten times. The gene calls are TRBV29-1 and TRBJ2-2; D is uncertain. The CDR3 covers 12 residues. V lost 5 bases to trimming and J lost 3 bases, with 7 bases between them. Germline loops: CDR1 SQVTM, CDR2 ANQGSEA. The DNA of the CDR3 is TGCAGCGTTCGCCGGGACACCGGGGAGCTGTTTTTT. Translation gives CSVRRDTGELFF.

This clonotype was seen a handful of times. The chain uses TRBV20-1 and TRBJ1-2, with D possibly matching TRBD1 (6 bases). The length of the CDR3 is 14 residues. V dropped 0 bases and J dropped 4 bases, with 12 bases sitting between them. Looked up from germline, CDR1 is DFQATT and CDR2 is SNEGSKA (reference sequence). CDR3 nucleotides: TGCAGTGCTAGAGAAGGACAGCGACTCTATGGCTACACCTTC. This sequence encodes CSAREGQRLYGYTF.

This chain joins TRBV27 and TRBJ2-5; TRBD1 might be the D (6 bases). The V end lost 4 bases, the J end lost 1 base, and 19 bases lay between the germline ends. The germline V gene encodes CDR1 MNHEY and CDR2 SMNVEV (reference sequence). This CDR3 comprises 17 residues. In DNA form, the CDR3 reads TGTGCCAGCAGTTCCCAATTAACAGGGAACTCCCAAGAGACCCAGTACTTC. This gives the protein CASSSQLTGNSQETQYF.

This clonotype was detected a few times. The chain carries TRBV14 and TRBJ2-6; D is unclear. This CDR3 is 15 amino acids long. Germline CDR1 is SGHDN and CDR2 is FVKESK. With 5 bases removed from V and 0 bases from J, the gap between germline ends came to 8 bases. CDR3 in DNA: TGTGCCAGCAGCATGACCGTCTCTGGGGCCAACGTCCTGACTTTC. This gives the protein CASSMTVSGANVLTF.

The genes are TRBV20-1 and TRBJ2-2, with D possibly TRBD2 on 5 matching bases. Trimming stripped 5 bases from V and 6 bases from J, with 16 bases between. Germline CDR1 reads DFQATT; CDR2 reads SNEGSKA (reference sequence). This CDR3 spans 14 amino acids. CDR3 bases: TGCAGTGCTCGGAGCGGCGAACTGGCCGGGGAGCTGTTTTTT. Translating gives CSARSGELAGELFF.

The chain uses TRBV5-6 and TRBJ2-5; a weak D match, TRBD2 (6 bases). The CDR3 consists of 14 residues. The V gene's germline CDR1 is SGHDT and CDR2 YYEEEE. The V end lost 4 bases, the J end lost 5 bases, and 15 bases lay between the germline ends. CDR3: CASSVGGIGETQYF. CDR3 DNA: TGTGCCAGCAGCGTGGGGGGAATAGGGGAGACCCAGTACTTC.

The CDR3 bases are TGTGCCAGCAGCCAGGGTCAGGGAGACGAGCAGTACTTC. It is translated as CASSQGQGDEQYF. The V gene is TRBV5-6, the J gene TRBJ2-7; D is perhaps TRBD1 or TRBD2 (5 bases each). The CDR3 extends over 13 amino acids. V was shortened by 4 bases and J by 5 bases, with 13 bases between the two germline ends. CDR1 SGHDT and CDR2 YYEEEE come from the germline V gene.

This chain joins TRBV5-1 and TRBJ1-2, with D hard to call. Germline assignment: CDR1 SGHRS and CDR2 YFSETQ. Trimming cost V 1 base and J 4 bases, with 14 bases left between them. This CDR3 region has 15 residues. CDR3 loop: CASSLSPYGIYGYTF. The CDR3 nucleotides are TGCGCCAGCAGCTTGAGCCCCTATGGGATCTATGGCTACACCTTC.

This chain uses TRBV12-3 or TRBV12-4 with TRBJ1-6; D call uncertain. V was pared by 3 bases and J by 0 bases, with 6 bases between. The CDR3 covers 15 residues. The CDR3 nucleotides are TGTGCCAGCAGTTTGGGAGGCTCCTATAATTCACCCCTCCACTTT. This sequence encodes CASSLGGSYNSPLHF.

This clonotype was counted a few times. V is TRBV11-2 and J is TRBJ2-3; D possibly corresponds to TRBD2 (5 bases). Germline loops: CDR1 SGHAT, CDR2 FQNNGV. The CDR3 runs to 14 residues. V lost 5 bases and J 5 bases, leaving 14 bases between the germline ends. CDR3 loop: CASSRRPSGDTQYF. The CDR3 DNA reads as TGTGCCAGCAGCCGGAGGCCTAGTGGAGATACGCAGTATTTT. Complete variable domain (other parts from reference TRBV11-2 and TRBJ2-3): EAGVAQSPRYKIIEKRQSVAFWCNPISGHATLYWYQQILGQGPKLLIQFQNNGVVDDSQLPKDRFSAERLKGVDSTLKIQPAKLEDSAVYLCASSRRPSGDTQYFGPGTRLTVL.

This sequence joins TRBV20-1 and TRBJ1-1; D is unresolved. The V and J ends lost 7 bases and 3 bases respectively, with 6 bases between them. CDR3 length equals 10 residues. CDR1 DFQATT and CDR2 SNEGSKA come from the germline V gene (reference sequence). The CDR3 DNA follows: TGCAGTGGGTTGGACACTGAAGCTTTCTTT. It codes for CSGLDTEAFF.

This chain uses TRBV2 with TRBJ2-5; 10 bases agree with TRBD1. The CDR3 has 15 amino acids. Germline CDR1 is SNHLY and CDR2 is FYNNEI. The ends lost 5 bases at V and 5 bases at J; junction bases unmatched: 8. The CDR3 region is CASSLRDRGYETQYF. CDR3 nucleotides: TGTGCCAGCAGTCTCCGGGACAGGGGATATGAGACCCAGTACTTC.

As concerns this clonotype: This may stem from a read error, because a much larger clone lies one nucleotide away. V is TRBV19 and J is TRBJ1-5, with D hard to call. The germline V gene has CDR1 LNHDA and CDR2 SQIVND (reference sequence). The CDR3 contains 13 residues. Trimming removed 3 bases from V and 6 bases from J, with 9 bases in between. The CDR3 here is CASSMSITQPQHF. CDR3 bases: TGTGCCAGTAGTATGTCAATAACTCAGCCCCAGCATTTT.

The J gene is TRBJ2-2, the V gene TRBV7-2, with D hard to call. Trimming removed 2 bases from V and 6 bases from J, with 7 bases in between. Germline assignment: CDR1 SGHTA and CDR2 FQGNSA. The CDR3 sequence is 13 residues long. The CDR3 is CASSLSEAGELFF. The CDR3 DNA sequence: TGTGCCAGCAGCTTATCAGAGGCCGGGGAGCTGTTTTTT. Combining the CDR3 with reference TRBV7-2 and TRBJ2-2 gives the whole variable domain GAGVSQSPSNKVTEKGKDVELRCDPISGHTALYWYRQSLGQGLEFLIYFQGNSAPDKSGLPSDRFSAERTGGSVSTLTIQRTQQEDSAVYLCASSLSEAGELFFGEGSRLTVL.

V and J are TRBV5-5 and TRBJ2-7, with 10 bases identical to TRBD1. V lost 6 bases, J lost 1 base, and 7 bases stayed unmatched. The CDR3 extends over 15 amino acids. Germline-derived CDR1 and CDR2 are SGHKS and YYEKEE (reference sequence). The CDR3 spells CASTLTGGGSYEQYF. The DNA of the CDR3 is TGTGCCAGCACCCTGACAGGGGGCGGATCCTACGAGCAGTACTTC.

The chain combines TRBV12-3 or TRBV12-4 with TRBJ2-5; no clear D gene. The CDR3 covers 14 residues. The ends were cut back, 5 bases at V and 1 base at J, with 11 bases in the middle. The chain's CDR3 is CASSVQWSQETQYF. CDR3 DNA: TGTGCCAGCAGTGTCCAGTGGAGCCAAGAGACCCAGTACTTC.

CDR3 nucleotide sequence: TGTGCCAGCTCACGAGAGAGCTCTGGAAACACCATATATTTT. It translates to CASSRESSGNTIYF. V is TRBV18 and J is TRBJ1-3; D not resolved. V was shortened by 4 bases and J by 0 bases, with 7 bases between the two germline ends. Germline lookup yields CDR1 KGHSH and CDR2 LQKENI. The CDR3 totals 14 residues.

The CDR3 region has the DNA TGTGCCAGCCTAGGACAGGGCCTCTACGAGCAGTACTTC. This translates into CASLGQGLYEQYF. V and J are TRBV5-5 and TRBJ2-7, with 8 bases matching TRBD1. CDR1 and CDR2 from the germline V gene are SGHKS and YYEKEE (reference sequence). The V and J ends lost 7 bases and 3 bases, in that order; junction bases with no gene match: 6. The CDR3 consists of 13 residues.

CDR3: CASSLVSLTGTSAYNEQFF. CDR3 bases: TGTGCCAGCAGCTTAGTCTCATTAACCGGGACTAGCGCTTACAATGAGCAGTTCTTC. The chain recombines TRBV11-2 with TRBJ2-1, with 10 bases matching TRBD2. The CDR3 is made up of 19 amino acids. Germline-derived CDR1 and CDR2 are SGHAT and FQNNGV. V gave up 1 base and J gave up 4 bases; unmatched junction bases: 13.

A few counts support this clonotype. The V and J genes are TRBV4-1 and TRBJ2-7; 7 bases line up with TRBD1. J was trimmed by 4 bases and V by 8 bases; bases with no gene match: 8. This CDR3 contains 13 residues. CDR1 is MGHRA and CDR2 is YSYEKL in the germline V gene. CDR3 DNA sequence: TGCGCCAGCGTACGACAGGGTAGTTACGAGCAGTACTTC. Translation: CASVRQGSYEQYF.

V gene TRBV20-1 combines with J gene TRBJ2-3; 8 bases are a match to TRBD2. Per the germline V gene, CDR1 is DFQATT and CDR2 is SNEGSKA (reference sequence). Trimming at V came to 0 bases and at J to 5 bases, leaving 7 bases not matched to a gene. CDR3 length equals 15 residues. The CDR3 region is CSARDPAGEGDTQYF. The CDR3 coding sequence is TGCAGTGCTAGAGATCCAGCGGGAGAGGGAGATACGCAGTATTTT.

This clonotype showed up just a few times. V usage is TRBV20-1 and J usage is TRBJ2-7; TRBD2 matches at 14 bases. Germline V gene lookup returns CDR1 DFQATT and CDR2 SNEGSKA (reference sequence). The CDR3 has 14 amino acids. J gave up 3 bases and V 6 bases, and 4 bases lay outside the gene matches. CDR3 nucleotide sequence: TGCAGTGCGGGGACTAGCGGGAGTATCTACGAGCAGTACTTC. Protein product: CSAGTSGSIYEQYF.

The rearrangement uses TRBV5-1 and TRBJ2-1; 7 bases match TRBD1. The CDR3 spans 13 residues. The V gene's germline CDR1 is SGHRS and CDR2 YFSETQ. V was pared by 4 bases and J by 13 bases, with 11 bases of the junction left unmatched. This CDR3 is CASSPGQENVQFF. The CDR3 DNA sequence: TGCGCCAGCAGCCCCGGACAGGAGAATGTCCAGTTCTTC.

In its sample, this clonotype was seen a few times. The chain recombines TRBV5-5 with TRBJ2-7; possibly TRBD2 for D (6 bases). V was clipped by 0 bases and J by 0 bases, with 13 bases between them. The V gene's germline CDR1 is SGHKS and CDR2 YYEKEE (reference sequence). The CDR3 length is 16 residues. The CDR3 DNA follows: TGTGCCAGCAGCTTGGGGGGGACTCCCTCCTCCTACGAGCAGTACTTC. It codes for CASSLGGTPSSYEQYF.